The entry that follows covers one T cell receptor beta chain sequence. The antigen is unknown. This entry is derived from a study of fetal regulatory T cell absence and autoimmunity. Study information: The IPEX patients lacked clinical diabetes but had exocrine pancreas autoimmunity.

The survey-level immunoSEQ assay was used. Assay: immunoSEQ multiplex PCR; the TCRdb copy retains only in-frame clones and omits some. The sample shows 95,000 to 100,000 clones, 72% of them seen only once. Trimming at V came to 5 bases and at J to 3 bases, leaving 8 bases not matched to a gene. This CDR3 has 17 amino acids. Germline V gene sequence: CDR1 SGHDT, CDR2 YYEEEE. Study-level findings and limits: Oligoclonal TCR enrichment in pancreas over cord blood reached over 90-fold for some clones.

This sequence joins TRBV5-6 and TRBJ2-2; 12 bases agree with TRBD2. What was sequenced was pancreas tissue. This clonotype was sampled from a male donor with IPEX syndrome. CDR3 amino acids: CASRGRTSGTYTGELFF. The CDR3 DNA is TGTGCCAGCAGGGGGAGGACTAGCGGGACCTACACCGGGGAGCTGTTTTTT.